The rows below give T cell receptor beta chains drawn from one sample of a study of neurological immune-mediated disorders. TCRdb re-called the 5' RACE reads with MiXCR, one entry per CDR3 protein. The table has about 62,000 distinct CDR3 sequences, around 3.8% seen once; the top ten hold less than 2.5%. Sequenced material: PBMCs. The receptors were sampled from a woman in her forties or fifties with multiple sclerosis. Both conserved end residues are part of each CDR3. The order of the fields is CDR3 length, D gene, clone size, J gene, V gene, CDR3 DNA, CDR3 protein. D genes are given only for firm matches. A clone size is listed for some rows: how often the clone was seen (once, few, many), or a class if it is expanded.

14,-,many,TRBJ1-1,TRBV9,TGTGCCAGCAGCGTAGTGGGACCGAACACTGAAGCTTTCTTT,CASSVVGPNTEAFF
15,TRBD1,many,TRBJ2-1,TRBV10-3,TGTGCCATCAGTGATCGGCAGGGGGCCAACAATGAGCAGTTCTTC,CAISDRQGANNEQFF
13,-,many,TRBJ2-1,TRBV5-1,TGCGCCAGCAGCCAAGGGACGAACAATGAGCAGTTCTTC,CASSQGTNNEQFF
16,-,-,TRBJ1-1,TRBV13,TGTGCCAGCAGCCCACTCGGGGGCGGGGGGGACACTGAAGCTTTCTTT,CASSPLGGGGDTEAFF
18,TRBD1,many,TRBJ2-1,TRBV7-2,TGTGCCAGCAGCTTATGGGCAGGGGGCGCCTCCCTATACAATGAGCAGTTCTTC,CASSLWAGGASLYNEQFF
13,-,many,TRBJ2-7,TRBV5-1,TGCGCCAGCAGCGTGGGGGGCCGGTACGAGCAGTACTTC,CASSVGGRYEQYF
12,-,many,TRBJ2-3,TRBV5-1,TGCGCCAGCAGCTTGGTCGGCCATACGCAGTATTTT,CASSLVGHTQYF
14,TRBD1,many,TRBJ1-3,TRBV12-3/TRBV12-4,TGTGCCAGCAGGTGGACAGGGGGCGCGGACACCATATATTTT,CASRWTGGADTIYF
17,-,many,TRBJ1-6,TRBV20-1,TGCAGTGCTAGACCAACCCTTACAGGGTTGTGGAATTCACCCCTCCACTTT,CSARPTLTGLWNSPLHF
15,TRBD2,few,TRBJ2-3,TRBV18,TGTGCCAGCTCATTTAGCGGGAGCTCCTCAGATACGCAGTATTTT,CASSFSGSSSDTQYF
14,-,few,TRBJ2-5,TRBV28,TGTGCCAGCCAGTTAGTCACCCAAGGAGAGACCCAGTACTTC,CASQLVTQGETQYF
12,TRBD2,many,TRBJ2-1,TRBV27,TGTGCCAGCAGTGTTAGCGGGACTGAGCAGTTCTTC,CASSVSGTEQFF
14,TRBD1,many,TRBJ1-4,TRBV18,TGTGCCAGCTCAAGACAGGGAAGTAATGAAAAACTGTTTTTT,CASSRQGSNEKLFF
16,TRBD2,many,TRBJ2-7,TRBV7-2,TGTGCCAGCAGCCACGATGGCAGCGGGAGGTTCTACGAGCAGTACTTC,CASSHDGSGRFYEQYF
16,TRBD1,many,TRBJ2-7,TRBV6-2/TRBV6-3,TGTGCCAGCAGGAGCAGTACCGGGACAGGGGCCTACGAGCAGTACTTC,CASRSSTGTGAYEQYF
11,-,many,TRBJ2-1,TRBV6-1,TGTGCCAGCAGTGTAGTGGGGAAGGAGTTCTTC,CASSVVGKEFF
16,TRBD1,-,TRBJ2-1,TRBV7-8,TGTGCCAGCAGCCCAACGACAGGGTTGGGGATCAATGAGCAGTTCTTC,CASSPTTGLGINEQFF
16,-,many,TRBJ2-4,TRBV20-1,TGCAGTGCTAGAGATCGAGCGGGCCTAGCCAAAAACATTCAGTACTTC,CSARDRAGLAKNIQYF
14,TRBD1,medium-sized,TRBJ1-1,TRBV27,TGTGCCAGCAGTCGCGGACAGGCAAAGGCTGAAGCTTTCTTT,CASSRGQAKAEAFF
18,TRBD1,many,TRBJ1-5,TRBV20-1,TGCAGTGCTAGAGAAGGGACAGGTGGTCTGATTAGCAATCAGCCCCAGAATTTT,CSAREGTGGLISNQPQNF
13,-,few,TRBJ2-7,TRBV29-1,TGCAGCGTTGAAGGTGGGGGGCGGAACGAGCAGTACTTC,CSVEGGGRNEQYF
13,-,many,TRBJ2-1,TRBV6-5,TGTGCCAGCAGTTACTCGATTGAAACTGAGCAGTTCTTC,CASSYSIETEQFF
15,-,many,TRBJ2-6,TRBV24-1,TGTGCCACCAGTGATACAGGGACTGGGGCCAACGTCCTGACTTTC,CATSDTGTGANVLTF
14,-,few,TRBJ2-5,TRBV5-1,TGCGCCAGCAGCTTGCGGGAAAACCAAGAGACCCAGTACTTC,CASSLRENQETQYF
15,-,many,TRBJ1-3,TRBV24-1,TGTGCCACCAGTGACTCAGGGTTCTCTGGAAACACCATATATTTT,CATSDSGFSGNTIYF
13,TRBD2,few,TRBJ2-3,TRBV14,TGTGCCAGCAGCTATTGGACTAGTGGTACGCAGTATTTT,CASSYWTSGTQYF
15,-,many,TRBJ1-2,TRBV11-2,TGTGCCAGCAGCTTAGATGTCAGACCTGGGGGTGGCTACACCTTC,CASSLDVRPGGGYTF
15,-,many,TRBJ2-5,TRBV10-3,TGTGCCATCAGACCCTCCAGCGGAAACCAAGAGACCCAGTACTTC,CAIRPSSGNQETQYF
16,-,many,TRBJ1-2,TRBV5-8,TGTGCCAGCAGCTTTAGAACCGTTTATTTTAACTATGGCTACACCTTC,CASSFRTVYFNYGYTF
15,TRBD1,-,TRBJ1-5,TRBV27,TGTGCCAGCAGCTACCGAGGAGGGGGCTCTCAGCCCCAGCATTTT,CASSYRGGGSQPQHF
12,-,many,TRBJ1-3,TRBV20-1,TGCAGTATAATGGCGGGTGGAAACACCATATATTTT,CSIMAGGNTIYF
13,-,-,TRBJ2-7,TRBV19,TGTGCCAGTAGTATAGGCAGGGGCTACGAGCAGTACTTC,CASSIGRGYEQYF
15,TRBD1,few,TRBJ1-2,TRBV24-1,TGTGCCACCAGTGACCCGACAGGGCGCGTGCGGGGCTACACCTTC,CATSDPTGRVRGYTF
15,-,many,TRBJ2-7,TRBV5-1,TGCGCCAGCAGCTTCCAGTCCCAAGGCTCCTACGAGCAGTACTTC,CASSFQSQGSYEQYF
14,TRBD2,many,TRBJ2-7,TRBV20-1,TGCAGTGCAGTACTAGCGGCCTGGGGCCACGAGCAGTACTTC,CSAVLAAWGHEQYF
15,-,many,TRBJ1-2,TRBV5-1,TGCGCCAGCAGCTCGTCCGGGTCCACCAACTATGGCTACACCTTC,CASSSSGSTNYGYTF
14,TRBD1,many,TRBJ2-7,TRBV3-1,TGTGCCAGCAGGGGCCGGGACAGGGGCTACGAGCAGTACTTC,CASRGRDRGYEQYF
15,-,many,TRBJ2-7,TRBV7-3,TGTGCCAGCAGCCCGGGGGCTTCCACGTCCTACGAGCAGTACTTC,CASSPGASTSYEQYF